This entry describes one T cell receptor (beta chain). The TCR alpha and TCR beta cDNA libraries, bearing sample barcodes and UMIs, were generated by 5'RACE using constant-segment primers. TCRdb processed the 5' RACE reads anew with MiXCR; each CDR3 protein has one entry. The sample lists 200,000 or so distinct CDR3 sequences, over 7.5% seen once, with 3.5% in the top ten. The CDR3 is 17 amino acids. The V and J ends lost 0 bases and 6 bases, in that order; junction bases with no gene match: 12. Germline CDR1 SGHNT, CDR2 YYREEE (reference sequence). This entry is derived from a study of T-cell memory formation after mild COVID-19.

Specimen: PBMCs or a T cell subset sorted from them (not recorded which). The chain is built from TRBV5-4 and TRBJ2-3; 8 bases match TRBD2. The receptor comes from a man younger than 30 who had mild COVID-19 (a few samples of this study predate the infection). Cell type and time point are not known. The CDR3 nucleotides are TGTGCCAGCAGCTTGGGCTCGTCGGGGGGGCCGGGGGATACGCAGTATTTT. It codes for CASSLGSSGGPGDTQYF. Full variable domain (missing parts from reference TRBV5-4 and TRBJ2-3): ETGVTQSPTHLIKTRGQQVTLRCSSQSGHNTVSWYQQALGQGPQFIFQYYREEENGRGNFPPRFSGLQFPNYSSELNVNALELDDSALYLCASSLGSSGGPGDTQYFGPGTRLTVL.